This TCR beta chain emerged from a study of blood T cells in healthy people across ages. Then a second PCR, running about 7 to 11 cycles, was carried out with a sample-barcoded 5' primer and a J-beta primer mix. TCRdb reprocessed the 5' RACE reads with MiXCR, giving one entry per CDR3 protein. The sample consists of around 850,000 distinct CDR3 sequences, around 36% of them appearing once. Turning to this clonotype: The antigen remains unidentified.

Roughly 10 milliliters was the volume of peripheral blood drawn from each donor. Study-wide results and limits: Fewer expanded clones and more diversity marked long-lived versus aged donors. Per million T cells, TCR beta diversity dropped roughly linearly as age increased.

Germline loops: CDR1 GTSNPN, CDR2 SVGIG (reference sequence). Trimming pared 3 bases from V and 4 bases from J, leaving 10 bases between. The CDR3 has 12 amino acids. The chain is built from TRBV30 and TRBJ2-7; D is perhaps TRBD1 (6 bases). Sequenced sample: blood. This sequence originates from a man between 18 and 29 years old in good health. This CDR3 reads CAWRVQGYEQYF. The CDR3 DNA follows: TGTGCCTGGAGGGTACAGGGATACGAGCAGTACTTC.